The 30 T cell receptor beta chains presented below share a single source sample, sequenced in a study of shared clonotypes between healthy human individuals. Naive-designated CD8 cells lacked CD45RO, were positively enriched for CCR7, and omitted terminally differentiated effector memory CD45RA+ cells. Profiling relied on immunoSEQ multiplex PCR, and the TCRdb table lists in-frame clones only, not all of them. The sample lists a few million clones, 93% occurring once. Input material: naive CD8+ T cells from PBMCs. These receptors all come from a man between 18 and 29 years old in good health. Some clones in this sample may be carry-over from other donors' samples.

This rearrangement joins TRBV4-2 to TRBJ1-5; 9 bases are a match to TRBD1. Per the germline V gene, CDR1 is LGHNA and CDR2 is YNFKEQ. CDR3 length: 16 residues. The J segment lost 1 base and the V segment lost 0 bases, leaving 1 base of the junction unmatched. In DNA, the CDR3 is TGTGCCAGCAGCCAAGACGACAGGGGGAGCAATCAGCCCCAGCATTTT. It yields the protein CASSQDDRGSNQPQHF.

This clone was observed a single time. This chain uses TRBV11-1 with TRBJ2-2; D is unresolved. Germline loops: CDR1 SGHAT, CDR2 FQDESV (reference sequence). The CDR3 extends over 13 amino acids. Trimming shortened V by 2 bases and J by 4 bases, and 5 bases separated the two germline ends. The chain's CDR3 is CASSLRSTGELFF. As DNA, the CDR3 is TGTGCCAGCAGCTTAAGGTCCACCGGGGAGCTGTTTTTT. The full variable domain, in which reference TRBV11-1 and TRBJ2-2 provide the parts outside the CDR3, is EAEVAQSPRYKITEKSQAVAFWCDPISGHATLYWYRQILGQGPELLVQFQDESVVDDSQLPKDRFSAERLKGVDSTLKIQPAELGDSAMYLCASSLRSTGELFFGEGSRLTVL.

The J gene is TRBJ2-1, the V gene TRBV27; possibly TRBD2 for D (6 bases). This CDR3 has 16 amino acids. In germline, CDR1 is MNHEY, CDR2 SMNVEV (reference sequence). The V and J ends lost 5 bases and 4 bases respectively, with 18 bases between them. The chain's CDR3 is CASSPTIGSGYNEQFF. The CDR3 DNA reads as TGTGCCAGCAGTCCCACGATCGGTAGCGGATACAATGAGCAGTTCTTC.

The chain joins TRBV4-2 to TRBJ2-2; 11 bases are a match to TRBD2. This CDR3 comprises 16 residues. Germline values: CDR1 LGHNA, CDR2 YNFKEQ. Losses at the gene ends were 0 bases for V and 5 bases for J; bases not matched to a gene: 2. CDR3 nucleotides: TGTGCCAGCAGCCAAGAACTAGCGGGAGTGACCGGGGAGCTGTTTTTT. It yields the protein CASSQELAGVTGELFF.

The CDR3 reads CASSPRVGEWTEAFF. The CDR3 bases are TGTGCCAGCAGTCCCCGGGTGGGGGAGTGGACTGAAGCTTTCTTT. The V and J genes are TRBV27 and TRBJ1-1; a weak D match, TRBD1 (5 bases). Germline V CDR1 and CDR2: MNHEY, SMNVEV (reference sequence). The V end lost 5 bases, the J end lost 5 bases, and 18 bases lay between the germline ends. The CDR3 runs to 15 residues.

This chain connects TRBV29-1 to TRBJ2-1; 10 bases are shared with TRBD2. This CDR3 has 16 amino acids. Trimming cost V 7 bases and J 0 bases; bases outside gene matches: 9. The germline CDR1 and CDR2 sequences are SQVTM and ANQGSEA. CDR3 sequence: CSASSGSFSSYNEQFF. CDR3 nucleotide sequence: TGCAGCGCTTCTAGCGGGAGCTTCTCCTCCTACAATGAGCAGTTCTTC.

The rearrangement joins TRBV7-9 to TRBJ2-6; no clear D. V was clipped by 5 bases and J by 0 bases, with 11 bases between them. The CDR3 has 16 residues. Per the germline V gene, CDR1 is SEHNR and CDR2 is FQNEAQ (reference sequence). DNA for the CDR3: TGTGCCAGCAGCGGCGCCCTCTTCTCTGGGGCCAACGTCCTGACTTTC. Protein product: CASSGALFSGANVLTF.

The chain recombines TRBV20-1 with TRBJ1-2; a weak D match, TRBD1 (6 bases). CDR1 is DFQATT, CDR2 SNEGSKA, per germline (reference sequence). There are 11 residues in the CDR3. V gave up 6 bases and J gave up 6 bases, with 11 bases separating them. DNA of the CDR3: TGCAGTGCGCCAGGGGTTAATGGCTACACCTTC. Amino acids: CSAPGVNGYTF.

V gene TRBV11-2 combines with J gene TRBJ2-2; no reliable D call. Germline V gene lookup returns CDR1 SGHAT and CDR2 FQNNGV. CDR3 size: 16 residues. Between the trimmed V and J ends, which lost 0 bases and 7 bases, there was a span of 15 bases. The CDR3 loop reads CASSLDYRANYGELFF. DNA for the CDR3: TGTGCCAGCAGCTTAGACTATCGAGCGAATTACGGGGAGCTGTTTTTT.

V gene TRBV13 combines with J gene TRBJ2-1, with D possibly matching TRBD2 (5 bases). V dropped 5 bases and J dropped 5 bases, with 16 bases sitting between them. This CDR3 contains 15 residues. Germline CDR1 is PRHDT and CDR2 is FYEKMQ (reference sequence). CDR3 DNA sequence: TGTGCCAGCAGCGACGGACTTGGGCCCCACAATGAGCAGTTCTTC. Translating gives CASSDGLGPHNEQFF.

This chain connects TRBV7-9 to TRBJ1-2; D unclear. V was pared by 4 bases and J by 0 bases, with 9 bases between. The germline gives CDR1 SEHNR, CDR2 FQNEAQ (reference sequence). This CDR3 is built from 14 residues. The CDR3 DNA reads TGTGCCAGCAGCTCACCCTCGGCTAACTATGGCTACACCTTC. As protein: CASSSPSANYGYTF.

The chain joins TRBV27 to TRBJ2-2; 9 bases align to TRBD1. Trimming at V came to 2 bases and at J to 5 bases, leaving 15 bases not matched to a gene. Germline assignment: CDR1 MNHEY and CDR2 SMNVEV (reference sequence). The CDR3 has 19 residues. For the CDR3, the DNA is TGTGCCAGCAGTTTAAGGGGGTTAACCGGGACAGGGACGACCGGGGAGCTGTTTTTT. As protein: CASSLRGLTGTGTTGELFF.

This sequence joins TRBV29-1 and TRBJ2-7; the match to TRBD1 covers 9 bases. Unmatched junction bases numbered 10, after V lost 6 bases and J lost 4 bases. CDR3 length: 14 residues. Looked up from germline, CDR1 is SQVTM and CDR2 is ANQGSEA. The CDR3 spells CSVRPGGQGYEQYF. The CDR3 DNA is TGCAGCGTCCGACCTGGGGGACAGGGTTACGAGCAGTACTTC.

The chain has TRBV9 and TRBJ2-5, with D unresolved. V lost 0 bases and J 7 bases, leaving 13 bases between the germline ends. CDR1 SGDLS and CDR2 YYNGEE come from the germline V gene. The CDR3 is 14 residues long. In nucleotides, the CDR3 is TGTGCCAGCAGCGTAGTAGAGCAGGAAGGGACCCAGTACTTC. It yields the protein CASSVVEQEGTQYF.

The chain has TRBV4-2 and TRBJ2-5, with D maybe TRBD2 (6 bases). In germline, CDR1 is LGHNA, CDR2 YNFKEQ. V gave up 1 base and J gave up 11 bases, with 17 bases separating them. This CDR3 is built from 14 residues. DNA of the CDR3: TGTGCCAGCAGCCAAGGACTAGGGGCACGGGAGCAGTACTTC. Translating gives CASSQGLGAREQYF.

This chain joins TRBV10-3 and TRBJ2-3; 10 bases fit TRBD2. Per the germline V gene, CDR1 is ENHRY and CDR2 is SYGVKD. V lost 11 bases to trimming and J lost 1 base; unmatched junction nucleotides: 18. The CDR3 is made up of 18 amino acids. The CDR3 DNA reads as TGTGCCGCCGGAGGCCCTAGCGGGAGAAGTTGGGGCACAGATACGCAGTATTTT. Encoded protein: CAAGGPSGRSWGTDTQYF.

In this sample, this clone turned up once. Other DNA sequences within the sample encode an identical CDR3. The CDR3 here is CASSFRSNYGYTF. DNA for the CDR3: TGTGCCAGCAGTTTCAGATCTAACTATGGCTACACCTTC. J is TRBJ1-2 and V is TRBV28; D not resolved. The CDR3 is 13 residues long. The germline V gene has CDR1 MDHEN and CDR2 SYDVKM. The V end lost 3 bases, the J end lost 0 bases, and 5 bases lay between the germline ends.

The rearrangement joins TRBV9 to TRBJ2-4; TRBD2 is a possible D gene (5 bases). From germline, CDR1 is SGDLS and CDR2 YYNGEE. The length of the CDR3 is 14 residues. Trimming removed 3 bases from V and 2 bases from J, with 9 bases in between. The CDR3 protein is CASSGGLTKNIQYF. The CDR3, as DNA: TGTGCCAGCAGCGGAGGACTTACCAAAAACATTCAGTACTTC.

Note on this clone: This specimen includes other DNA sequences encoding the same CDR3. This rearrangement joins TRBV7-9 to TRBJ1-2; D is unresolved. Germline CDR1 reads SEHNR; CDR2 reads FQNEAQ (reference sequence). V dropped 1 base and J dropped 2 bases, with 8 bases sitting between them. CDR3 length: 14 residues. The CDR3 DNA sequence: TGTGCCAGCAGCTTAGGGGGTGCGAACTATGGCTACACCTTC. Translating gives CASSLGGANYGYTF.

This chain connects TRBV6-5 to TRBJ2-5; a possible D gene is TRBD1 (5 bases). The germline V and J ends were trimmed by 6 bases and 5 bases, with 19 bases remaining between them. Germline V gene sequence: CDR1 MNHEY, CDR2 SVGAGI. CDR3 length: 15 residues. Written as DNA, the CDR3 is TGTGCCAGCAGAGCCAGGGTCGGAATAACCGAGACCCAGTACTTC. Translated, it gives CASRARVGITETQYF.

A note on this clone: Different DNA sequences within this sample yield the same CDR3. J is TRBJ2-7 and V is TRBV5-5; the match to TRBD2 covers 7 bases. This CDR3 contains 14 residues. V lost 2 bases to trimming and J lost 2 bases; unmatched junction nucleotides: 4. Germline values: CDR1 SGHKS, CDR2 YYEKEE (reference sequence). Written as DNA, the CDR3 is TGTGCCAGCAGCTTAGGCGCGGGGGCCTACGAGCAGTACTTC. It specifies CASSLGAGAYEQYF.

This rearrangement joins TRBV6-1 to TRBJ2-7, with D maybe TRBD1 (5 bases). Germline lookup yields CDR1 MNHNS and CDR2 SASEGT. This CDR3 spans 14 amino acids. Between the trimmed V and J ends, which lost 1 base and 3 bases, there was a span of 10 bases. This CDR3 reads CASSEGGVFYEQYF. In DNA, the CDR3 is TGTGCCAGCAGTGAAGGGGGCGTGTTCTACGAGCAGTACTTC.

This clone was recorded only once. The J gene is TRBJ2-4, the V gene TRBV7-9; the D is unclear. Trimming removed 2 bases from V and 6 bases from J, with 5 bases in between. Germline V gene lookup returns CDR1 SEHNR and CDR2 FQNEAQ (reference sequence). This CDR3 spans 12 amino acids. DNA of the CDR3: TGTGCCAGCAGCTTATTGCCAAACATTCAGTACTTC. Translating it yields CASSLLPNIQYF.

This sequence joins TRBV28 and TRBJ2-2, with D possibly being TRBD2 (5 bases). The CDR3 consists of 14 residues. Germline CDR1 reads MDHEN; CDR2 reads SYDVKM. Deletions cut 8 bases from V and 0 bases from J, with 10 bases between. The CDR3 sequence is CASAEVPNTGELFF. The CDR3 region has the DNA TGTGCCAGCGCGGAGGTACCGAACACCGGGGAGCTGTTTTTT.

The CDR3 DNA is TGTGCCAGCAGCCTAGGGGTAAGCAATCAGCCCCAGCATTTT. The encoded protein is CASSLGVSNQPQHF. The chain joins TRBV9 to TRBJ1-5; D possibly corresponds to TRBD1 (5 bases). Trimming cost V 4 bases and J 1 base, with 9 bases left between them. The germline gives CDR1 SGDLS, CDR2 YYNGEE. CDR3 length equals 14 residues.

Concerning this clone itself: The same CDR3 arises from other DNA sequences in this sample as well. The J gene is TRBJ1-1, the V gene TRBV7-9; D is uncertain. V was cut by 0 bases and J by 4 bases, with 9 bases left in between. The CDR3 contains 14 residues. CDR1 is SEHNR and CDR2 is FQNEAQ in the germline V gene (reference sequence). CDR3 coding DNA: TGTGCCAGCAGCTTAGCTGGGGTTGGCACTGAAGCTTTCTTT. This gives the protein CASSLAGVGTEAFF. The full variable domain, in which reference TRBV7-9 and TRBJ1-1 provide the parts outside the CDR3, is DTGVSQNPRHKITKRGQNVTFRCDPISEHNRLYWYRQTLGQGPEFLTYFQNEAQLEKSRLLSDRFSAERPKGSFSTLEIQRTEQGDSAMYLCASSLAGVGTEAFFGQGTRLTVV.

V is TRBV28 and J is TRBJ2-1; 8 bases align to TRBD2. V lost 7 bases to trimming and J lost 2 bases; unmatched junction nucleotides: 4. Germline loops: CDR1 MDHEN, CDR2 SYDVKM. The CDR3 is made up of 14 amino acids. In nucleotides, the CDR3 is TGTGCCAGCACCAAAGCGGGGGCCTACAATGAGCAGTTCTTC. It codes for CASTKAGAYNEQFF.

As regards this clone: This CDR3 is also generated by other DNA sequences in the sample. The chain couples TRBV5-4 to TRBJ2-2; D gene ambiguous. CDR1 and CDR2 from the germline V gene are SGHNT and YYREEE (reference sequence). The CDR3 length is 12 residues. Trimming shortened V by 0 bases and J by 6 bases, and 3 bases separated the two germline ends. CDR3 DNA sequence: TGTGCCAGCAGCTTGGGTCCCGGGGAGCTGTTTTTT. Amino acid sequence: CASSLGPGELFF.

This chain uses TRBV5-1 with TRBJ2-7; TRBD1 aligns across 11 bases. The CDR3 totals 15 residues. Germline trimming cut 0 bases from V and 3 bases from J; bases unmatched to any gene: 2. CDR1 and CDR2 from the germline V gene are SGHRS and YFSETQ. The CDR3 DNA sequence: TGCGCCAGCAGCTTGGACGGGACAGGGGGCTACGAGCAGTACTTC. Translation gives CASSLDGTGGYEQYF.

The chain recombines TRBV10-2 with TRBJ2-1; D is possibly TRBD1 (6 bases). Between the trimmed V and J ends, which lost 6 bases and 5 bases, there was a span of 20 bases. The CDR3 has 16 residues. Germline V gene sequence: CDR1 WSHSY, CDR2 SAAADI. The CDR3 DNA is TGCGCCAGCAGCCTCCTCCGCGAGGGACAACACAATGAGCAGTTCTTC. Its translation is CASSLLREGQHNEQFF.